The 9 T cell receptor beta chains listed next were all sequenced from one sample in a study of PD-L1 blockade in urothelial cancer. Generated by immunoSEQ multiplex PCR, the TCRdb table keeps only in-frame clones and is missing some. The sample has 100,000 or so clones, under 85% seen once. The sequences come from PBMCs, collected around atezolizumab (anti-PD-L1) treatment. All receptors come from a man aged 50 to 60 with urothelial cancer.

The chain uses TRBV30 and TRBJ2-7, with 9 bases matching TRBD1. V lost 3 bases and J lost 3; bases outside the gene matches: 6. Germline CDR1 and CDR2: GTSNPN and SVGIG (reference sequence). The CDR3 length is 14 residues. This CDR3 is CAWRGTGSSYEQYF. CDR3 bases: TGTGCCTGGAGGGGGACAGGGTCTAGCTACGAGCAGTACTTC.

This clone was counted between two and nine times. The chain carries TRBV5-6 and TRBJ2-3, with TRBD2 as a possible D gene (6 bases). The CDR3 consists of 15 residues. The ends were cut back, 3 bases at V and 2 bases at J, with 13 bases in the middle. CDR1 and CDR2 from the germline V gene are SGHDT and YYEEEE. CDR3 bases: TGTGCCAGCAGCTCCACCGGGACTGTCACAGATACGCAGTATTTT. The encoded protein is CASSSTGTVTDTQYF.

J is TRBJ2-1 and V is TRBV11-3; D is perhaps TRBD1 (5 bases). CDR3 length: 15 amino acids. CDR1 SGHNT and CDR2 YENEEA come from the germline V gene. The germline V and J ends were trimmed by 2 bases and 4 bases, with 12 bases remaining between them. CDR3 DNA: TGTGCCAGCAGCTTATCAGGGTTGAGTTACAATGAGCAGTTCTTC. It yields the protein CASSLSGLSYNEQFF. Filled out from reference TRBV11-3 and TRBJ2-1, the complete variable domain reads EAGVVQSPRYKIIEKKQPVAFWCNPISGHNTLYWYLQNLGQGPELLIRYENEEAVDDSQLPKDRFSAERLKGVDSTLKIQPAELGDSAVYLCASSLSGLSYNEQFFGPGTRLTVL.

This chain links TRBV7-2 with TRBJ2-2; 7 bases map to TRBD1. The CDR3 is made up of 16 amino acids. CDR1 is SGHTA and CDR2 is FQGNSA in the germline V gene. J gave up 6 bases and V 4 bases, and 11 bases lay outside the gene matches. Written as DNA, the CDR3 is TGTGCCAGCAGCTCCTCCCCCGTAGGGGGCCCCGGGGAGCTGTTTTTT. Translation gives CASSSSPVGGPGELFF.

V and J are TRBV5-1 and TRBJ1-2; maybe TRBD1 (5 bases). Germline values: CDR1 SGHRS, CDR2 YFSETQ. This CDR3 spans 14 amino acids. V was shortened by 2 bases and J by 0 bases, with 8 bases between the two germline ends. CDR3 in DNA: TGCGCCAGCAGCTTACAGGCATCTAACTATGGCTACACCTTC. Its translation: CASSLQASNYGYTF.

The J gene is TRBJ2-1, the V gene TRBV13; 10 bases fit TRBD2. Germline V gene lookup returns CDR1 PRHDT and CDR2 FYEKMQ (reference sequence). V lost 4 bases and J lost 6; bases outside the gene matches: 9. The CDR3 is 16 residues long. CDR3 loop: CASSSRASGRPNEQFF. The CDR3 DNA is TGTGCCAGCAGCTCCCGGGCTAGCGGGAGACCCAATGAGCAGTTCTTC.

This chain links TRBV11-2 with TRBJ2-1, with no clear D. CDR1 and CDR2 (germline): SGHAT, FQNNGV. V dropped 3 bases and J dropped 0 bases, with 9 bases sitting between them. There are 15 residues in the CDR3. The CDR3 sequence: CASSFSPSSYNEQFF. CDR3 bases: TGTGCCAGCAGCTTTAGCCCGAGCTCCTACAATGAGCAGTTCTTC. The variable domain in full, completed from reference TRBV11-2 and TRBJ2-1, reads EAGVAQSPRYKIIEKRQSVAFWCNPISGHATLYWYQQILGQGPKLLIQFQNNGVVDDSQLPKDRFSAERLKGVDSTLKIQPAKLEDSAVYLCASSFSPSSYNEQFFGPGTRLTVL.

The gene calls are TRBV29-1 and TRBJ1-2; tentative D call: TRBD1 (5 bases). The CDR3 spans 14 residues. From germline, CDR1 is SQVTM and CDR2 ANQGSEA. The V end lost 4 bases, the J end lost 6 bases, and 18 bases lay between the germline ends. The chain's CDR3 is CSVVGGEFRNGYTF. CDR3 nucleotide sequence: TGCAGCGTTGTGGGGGGAGAATTCAGAAATGGCTACACCTTC.

This chain links TRBV5-1 with TRBJ1-4; 7 bases fit TRBD1. Trimming removed 4 bases from V and 8 bases from J; junction bases left unmatched: 11. CDR1 and CDR2 from the germline V gene are SGHRS and YFSETQ. This CDR3 is 15 amino acids long. The CDR3 DNA is TGCGCCAGCAGCCCTCAGGGGGTAGGCGGAGAAAAACTGTTTTTT. It is translated as CASSPQGVGGEKLFF.